This TCR beta chain was sequenced during a study of blood T cell repertoires in COVID-19. Using immunoSEQ multiplex PCR, the repertoire was profiled, and TCRdb retains in-frame clones only, with some absent. The table records a few hundred thousand clones, around 89% of them present only once. The CDR3 sequence is 16 residues long. CDR1 is MNHEY, CDR2 SVGAGI, per germline. V lost 0 bases and J lost 3, with 12 bases in between. This chain links TRBV6-5 with TRBJ1-5; D not certain. Sequenced: PBMCs or T cells enriched from blood (not recorded which). This clonotype originated in a woman under 30 who had recovered from COVID-19. The chain's CDR3 is CASSYSRASPNQPQHF. CDR3 bases: TGTGCCAGCAGTTACTCGAGGGCATCGCCCAATCAGCCCCAGCATTTT.